Listed below are T cell receptor beta chains from one sample, sequenced in a study of PD-1 blockade in classical Hodgkin lymphoma. TCRdb's copy holds only in-frame clones and misses some; the assay was immunoSEQ multiplex PCR. The repertoire holds 9,500 to 12,000 clones, almost 85% seen once, with about two fifths in the top ten. The source material was CD8+ T cells from blood, sampled at baseline. The origin of the receptors is a human donor with classical Hodgkin lymphoma. CDR3s include the opening cysteine and the closing phenylalanine or tryptophan.

j_call,v_call,cdr3_aa
TRBJ2-1,TRBV19,CASSIIAGLSYNEQFF
TRBJ2-1,TRBV7-2,CASSQTSGPYNEQFF
TRBJ2-2,TRBV29-1,CSVDSTGELFF
TRBJ2-7,TRBV11-1,CASSLGGPYEQYF
TRBJ2-7,TRBV5-1,CASSLEMTASYEQYF
TRBJ2-5,TRBV11-2,CASSFGSWYQETQYF
TRBJ2-7,TRBV13,CASSRGLILGEQYF
TRBJ1-4,TRBV19,CARTLGGATNEKLFF
TRBJ1-5,TRBV21-1,CASSKSGADFNQPQHF
TRBJ2-1,TRBV7-9,CASSLGDYRRIEQFF
TRBJ1-5,TRBV11-2,CASSLIQGFNQPQHF
TRBJ1-5,TRBV30,CAWSPGTGNQPQHF
TRBJ2-1,TRBV6-5,CASRQGQGGRYEQFF
TRBJ1-1,TRBV6-5,CASSSPIGGNTEAFF
TRBJ2-3,TRBV29-1,CSVQTSGRASPQYF
TRBJ1-2,TRBV6-1,CASSDGGEGGANYGYTF
TRBJ2-3,TRBV29-1,CSVEEWLAGGPRADTQYF
TRBJ2-3,TRBV7-9,CASSSERRVRTQYF
TRBJ1-2,TRBV4-1,CASSPDRGDYGYTF
TRBJ1-2,TRBV30,CAWTWQATDGYTF
TRBJ2-7,TRBV9,CASSGQGYEQYF
TRBJ2-3,TRBV7-9,CASSLRGGRLADTQYF
TRBJ1-1,TRBV6-5,CASSPYRSPGTEAFF
TRBJ1-2,TRBV4-1,CASSQDPAGSGNYGYTF
TRBJ2-6,TRBV27,CASGLGGANVLTF
TRBJ1-5,TRBV4-1,CASSWTGVNQPQHF
TRBJ1-1,TRBV29-1,CSHSSDQRRAFF
TRBJ2-7,TRBV7-9,CASSLVQGDIDEQYF
TRBJ1-1,TRBV19,CASSPQGYTEAFF
TRBJ1-1,TRBV29-1,CSVERSVISNTEAFF
TRBJ2-5,TRBV7-9,CASSSSVWGRGKQETQYF
TRBJ2-3,TRBV10-1,CASSETSSDTQYF
TRBJ1-1,TRBV28,CASSVLRALGMNTEAFF
TRBJ1-4,TRBV19,CASKQGRLFF
TRBJ2-7,TRBV10-3,CAIGRGQSYEQYF
TRBJ1-1,TRBV28,CASSLLDRDAEAFF
TRBJ2-3,TRBV27,CASRRGPDTQYF
TRBJ2-7,TRBV27,CASRDTSLFYEQYF
TRBJ2-7,TRBV2,CASSGLEQYF
TRBJ1-2,TRBV28,CASSLGWGAQNYGYTF
TRBJ2-1,TRBV4-1,CASSQVLGSENEQFF
TRBJ1-1,TRBV19,CATSLGRGGEAFF
TRBJ1-2,TRBV2,CASSERWAGGFGYTF
TRBJ2-7,TRBV19,CASSVTSGIYEQYF
TRBJ2-1,TRBV4-3,CASSQGVGSYNEQFF
TRBJ2-7,TRBV6-1,CASSARGGVGYEQYF
TRBJ1-1,TRBV28,CASSFLHRESTEAFF
TRBJ2-3,TRBV27,CASSSTGGTDTQYF
TRBJ2-3,TRBV9,CASTAGMVTDTQYF
TRBJ1-2,TRBV4-2,CASSHLAPHGYTF